The 27 T cell receptor beta chains reported below all come from one sample, sequenced in a study of shared clonotypes between healthy human individuals. Positive CCR7 selection of CD45RO-negative cells yielded the naive CD8 cells, and terminally differentiated effector memory CD45RA+ cells were excluded. Produced via immunoSEQ multiplex PCR; TCRdb's table is partial and in-frame only. The table shows 2 million to 2.5 million clones, with roughly 91% occurring only once. The specimen sequenced was naive CD8+ T cells from PBMCs. All receptors come from a man aged 18 to 35 in good health. Some clones in this sample may be carry-over from other donors' samples.

The chain couples TRBV27 to TRBJ1-5, with a tentative D call TRBD1 (6 bases). With 3 bases removed from V and 1 base from J, the gap between germline ends came to 10 bases. The V gene's germline CDR1 is MNHEY and CDR2 SMNVEV (reference sequence). The CDR3 totals 15 residues. The CDR3 spells CASSFKQGSNQPQHF. In DNA, the CDR3 is TGTGCCAGCAGTTTTAAACAGGGAAGCAATCAGCCCCAGCATTTT.

J is TRBJ1-1 and V is TRBV27, with 7 positions matching TRBD1. Germline V gives CDR1 MNHEY, CDR2 SMNVEV (reference sequence). V lost 5 bases, J lost 6 bases, and 12 bases stayed unmatched. The CDR3 has 15 amino acids. In DNA form, the CDR3 reads TGTGCCAGCAGTCCTGGACAGGCGCATGGGGCTGAAGCTTTCTTT. Translation: CASSPGQAHGAEAFF.

The rearrangement uses TRBV10-3 and TRBJ2-2, with 8 bases fitting TRBD1. V was clipped by 6 bases and J by 4 bases; unmatched bases: 10. CDR3 length equals 16 residues. Germline CDR1 reads ENHRY; CDR2 reads SYGVKD. CDR3 in amino acids: CAISNLTGVRTGELFF. The DNA for the CDR3 is TGTGCCATCAGCAATTTGACAGGGGTGCGCACCGGGGAGCTGTTTTTT.

This clone was detected only once. The gene calls are TRBV19 and TRBJ2-1; perhaps TRBD2 as D (6 bases). CDR1 is LNHDA and CDR2 is SQIVND in the germline V gene (reference sequence). The CDR3 spans 12 residues. Trimming stripped 3 bases from V and 9 bases from J, with 9 bases between. The CDR3 region is CASSMGLFEQFF. CDR3 DNA sequence: TGTGCCAGTAGTATGGGACTCTTTGAGCAGTTCTTC.

This chain links TRBV5-8 with TRBJ2-1; 8 nucleotides line up with TRBD1. Germline loops: CDR1 SGHTS, CDR2 YDEGEE. The V segment lost 3 bases and the J segment 5 bases; nucleotides outside the gene matches: 4. There are 14 residues in the CDR3. The CDR3, as DNA: TGTGCCAGCAGCTGGGGGACAGGCAACAATGAGCAGTTCTTC. Its translation is CASSWGTGNNEQFF. Using reference TRBV5-8 and TRBJ2-1 for the parts outside the CDR3, the full variable domain is EAGVTQSPTHLIKTRGQQATLRCSPISGHTSVYWYQQALGLGLQFLLWYDEGEERNRGNFPPRFSGRQFPNYSSELNVNALELEDSALYLCASSWGTGNNEQFFGPGTRLTVL.

J is TRBJ1-3 and V is TRBV11-2; no clear D gene. Germline V gene data show CDR1 as SGHAT and CDR2 as FQNNGV. V was shortened by 2 bases and J by 4 bases, with 9 bases between the two germline ends. This CDR3 is 14 amino acids long. CDR3 coding DNA: TGTGCCAGCAGCTTACATGAGGGAGGAAACACCATATATTTT. It encodes CASSLHEGGNTIYF.

To note about this clone: Other DNA sequences in the same sample also yield this CDR3. The chain has TRBV4-1 and TRBJ2-2; D is undetermined. Germline assignment: CDR1 MGHRA and CDR2 YSYEKL. The CDR3 totals 13 residues. Trimming removed 3 bases from V and 2 bases from J, with 4 bases in between. Here the CDR3 DNA reads TGCGCCAGCAGCCACACAAACACCGGGGAGCTGTTTTTT. Its protein product is CASSHTNTGELFF.

The J gene is TRBJ2-2, the V gene TRBV27, with TRBD2 matching over 8 bases. Germline V gives CDR1 MNHEY, CDR2 SMNVEV (reference sequence). This CDR3 spans 15 amino acids. With 3 bases clipped from V and 7 bases from J, the junction kept 7 bases outside the gene matches. CDR3 in amino acids: CASSFTREDGGELFF. In nucleotides, the CDR3 is TGTGCCAGCAGTTTCACGCGGGAGGATGGCGGGGAGCTGTTTTTT.

The table lists this clone with a count of one. The rearrangement links TRBV11-2 to TRBJ2-7; no clear D. CDR1 and CDR2 (germline): SGHAT, FQNNGV. This CDR3 region has 14 residues. The germline V and J ends were trimmed by 3 bases and 0 bases, with 9 bases remaining between them. For the CDR3, the DNA is TGTGCCAGCAGCTTCGGTCCGAGCTCCTACGAGCAGTACTTC. The encoded protein is CASSFGPSSYEQYF.

This clone was found once. The J gene is TRBJ2-1, the V gene TRBV5-4; 10 positions agree with TRBD2. The junction had 3 bases not matched to a gene; V was cut back by 3 bases and J by 6 bases. This CDR3 region has 14 residues. The germline gives CDR1 SGHNT, CDR2 YYREEE (reference sequence). CDR3 nucleotide sequence: TGTGCCAGCAGCTCACTAGCGGGACTCAATGAGCAGTTCTTC. Its protein product is CASSSLAGLNEQFF.

The rearrangement joins TRBV13 to TRBJ1-2, with 9 positions matching TRBD1. V shed 5 bases, J shed 8 bases, and the junction held 9 bases outside the gene matches. This CDR3 comprises 14 residues. Looked up from germline, CDR1 is PRHDT and CDR2 is FYEKMQ (reference sequence). As DNA, the CDR3 is TGTGCCAGCAGCCCAGGACAGGGGAAGGGGGGCTACACCTTC. Translation gives CASSPGQGKGGYTF.

Note on this clone: At the DNA level, this CDR3 is encoded by other sequences in the same sample as well. The rearrangement joins TRBV19 to TRBJ2-7; D gene ambiguous. The CDR3 contains 14 residues. Trimming removed 1 base from V and 0 bases from J, with 7 bases in between. In germline, CDR1 is LNHDA, CDR2 SQIVND (reference sequence). The CDR3 DNA reads as TGTGCCAGTAGTATAGCTGGGGACTCCTACGAGCAGTACTTC. As protein: CASSIAGDSYEQYF.

This chain joins TRBV6-1 and TRBJ2-1; no firm D call. The V and J ends lost 11 bases and 9 bases respectively, with 11 bases between them. CDR1 and CDR2 from the germline V gene are MNHNS and SASEGT. The CDR3 is 10 residues long. The CDR3 DNA follows: TGTGCCTCCATGGGGATTGAGCAGTTCTTC. Its protein product is CASMGIEQFF.

The V gene is TRBV28, the J gene TRBJ1-5, with 8 bases that match TRBD1. The CDR3 totals 17 residues. V dropped 5 bases and J dropped 4; count of bases not matched to a gene: 13. The germline V gene has CDR1 MDHEN and CDR2 SYDVKM. The CDR3 nucleotides read TGTGCCAGCAGTGCCGGACAGGGCCTATTGACGAATCAGCCCCAGCATTTT. It is translated as CASSAGQGLLTNQPQHF. Full variable domain (rest looked up from reference TRBV28 and TRBJ1-5): DVKVTQSSRYLVKRTGEKVFLECVQDMDHENMFWYRQDPGLGLRLIYFSYDVKMKEKGDIPEGYSVSREKKERFSLILESASTNQTSMYLCASSAGQGLLTNQPQHFGDGTRLSIL.

The J gene is TRBJ1-4, the V gene TRBV4-1; 8 bases are a match to TRBD1. CDR1 and CDR2 (germline): MGHRA, YSYEKL. V lost 2 bases, J lost 5 bases, and 7 bases stayed unmatched. The CDR3 length is 16 residues. CDR3 amino acids: CASSQTGTGRNEKLFF. DNA for the CDR3: TGCGCCAGCAGCCAAACCGGGACAGGCAGAAATGAAAAACTGTTTTTT.

The chain employs TRBV28 and TRBJ1-5; D is unclear. The germline V gene encodes CDR1 MDHEN and CDR2 SYDVKM. V was pared by 6 bases and J by 0 bases, with 18 bases between. The CDR3 runs to 17 residues. The CDR3 DNA reads as TGTGCCAGCAGGTCCGCCCTCCAGATTAATAGCAATCAGCCCCAGCATTTT. Protein product: CASRSALQINSNQPQHF.

V usage is TRBV27 and J usage is TRBJ2-7; D remains ambiguous. V dropped 8 bases and J dropped 0 bases, with 14 bases sitting between them. CDR1 MNHEY and CDR2 SMNVEV come from the germline V gene (reference sequence). The CDR3 extends over 14 amino acids. Here the CDR3 reads CASGPVGTSYEQYF. In DNA form, the CDR3 reads TGTGCCAGCGGGCCAGTTGGAACCTCCTACGAGCAGTACTTC.

The V call is TRBV28, the J call TRBJ1-2; D not certain. Germline loops: CDR1 MDHEN, CDR2 SYDVKM. V was pared by 5 bases and J by 2 bases, with 12 bases between. This CDR3 spans 14 amino acids. The CDR3 is CASSDLDTNYGYTF. CDR3 in DNA: TGTGCCAGCAGTGACCTAGACACAAACTATGGCTACACCTTC.

The chain employs TRBV14 and TRBJ2-2, with a weak D call TRBD1 (5 bases). This CDR3 contains 18 residues. CDR1 and CDR2 from the germline V gene are SGHDN and FVKESK. Trimming pared 0 bases from V and 5 bases from J, leaving 19 bases between. CDR3 coding DNA: TGTGCCAGCAGCCAAGAGTTTTTATGGCAGGGTGAGACCGGGGAGCTGTTTTTT. Amino acids: CASSQEFLWQGETGELFF.

CDR3 DNA: TGTGCCAGCAGTTTGGCAGGGTGGGAGACCCAGTACTTC. Residues: CASSLAGWETQYF. V is TRBV28 and J is TRBJ2-5; D is perhaps TRBD1 (5 bases). Trimming removed 3 bases from V and 5 bases from J, with 10 bases in between. Germline V lookup: CDR1 MDHEN, CDR2 SYDVKM. The CDR3 length is 13 residues.

CDR3 protein: CASRGGIDSNYGYTF. DNA of the CDR3: TGCGCCAGCAGGGGTGGAATAGACAGTAACTATGGCTACACCTTC. This rearrangement joins TRBV5-1 to TRBJ1-2, with a tentative D call TRBD1 (5 bases). Trimming cost V 5 bases and J 1 base, with 15 bases left between them. Germline-derived CDR1 and CDR2 are SGHRS and YFSETQ. This CDR3 comprises 15 residues.

The chain carries TRBV27 and TRBJ2-5; D not certain. The V gene lost 10 bases and the J gene lost 5 bases, with 14 bases spanning the gap. The CDR3 is 12 residues long. CDR1 and CDR2 (germline): MNHEY, SMNVEV (reference sequence). The CDR3 nucleotides read TGTGCCACCCTGGATGTTTCCGAGACCCAGTACTTC. Protein: CATLDVSETQYF.

V is TRBV7-9 and J is TRBJ2-7; tentative D call: TRBD1 (6 bases). Germline V gene sequence: CDR1 SEHNR, CDR2 FQNEAQ (reference sequence). V was clipped by 4 bases and J by 0 bases, with 16 bases between them. This CDR3 is built from 16 residues. CDR3 in amino acids: CASSSKGGPVSYEQYF. DNA for the CDR3: TGTGCCAGCAGCTCCAAAGGGGGACCGGTCTCCTACGAGCAGTACTTC.

The V call is TRBV4-1, the J call TRBJ2-7; possible D gene TRBD2, 6 bases. Germline V CDR1 and CDR2: MGHRA, YSYEKL. V lost 4 bases, J lost 8 bases, and 15 bases lay in between. CDR3 size: 13 residues. The CDR3 spells CASSPFDGGKQYF. In DNA, the CDR3 is TGCGCCAGCAGCCCATTCGACGGGGGTAAGCAGTACTTC.

A remark on this clone: This same CDR3 is encoded by further DNA sequences in the sample. The chain joins TRBV4-3 to TRBJ2-1, with TRBD2 matching 9 bases. This CDR3 contains 16 residues. Germline V lookup: CDR1 LGHNA, CDR2 YSLEER. The J segment lost 4 bases and the V segment lost 1 base, leaving 5 bases of the junction unmatched. CDR3 DNA: TGCGCCAGCAGCCAAGTGGGCGGGAGGGGATACAATGAGCAGTTCTTC. It is translated as CASSQVGGRGYNEQFF.

The V call is TRBV27, the J call TRBJ2-3; 12 bases map to TRBD2. CDR3 size: 17 residues. Trimming cost V 4 bases and J 7 bases; bases outside gene matches: 12. Germline V gene data show CDR1 as MNHEY and CDR2 as SMNVEV (reference sequence). The CDR3 DNA is TGTGCCAGCAGTTCTAGATATCTAGCGGGAGGGCCACATACGCAGTATTTT. As protein: CASSSRYLAGGPHTQYF.

This chain's CDR3 is CASSSRRDRRYEQYF. The CDR3 nucleotides are TGTGCCAGCAGCAGCAGGAGGGACAGACGATACGAGCAGTACTTC. The genes are TRBV21-1 and TRBJ2-7; the D call in the table, TRBD1, was not verified against the DNA. TRBV21-1 is a pseudogene segment. This CDR3 contains 15 residues.